The 9 T cell receptor beta chains below come from one sample, sequenced in a study of blood T cell repertoires in COVID-19. Repertoires were generated with immunoSEQ multiplex PCR, while TCRdb's copy carries only in-frame clones and drops some. The sample lists approximately 54,000 clones; approximately 90% were seen once. The source material was peripheral blood. The receptors stem from a man aged 50-60 years with acute or convalescent COVID-19.

CDR3 residues: CASRLGQQNSPLHF. The DNA for the CDR3 is TGTGCCAGCAGATTGGGACAGCAAAATTCACCCCTCCACTTT. The chain has TRBV6-5 and TRBJ1-6; 7 bases are a match to TRBD1. There are 14 residues in the CDR3. V shed 6 bases, J shed 7 bases, and the junction held 6 bases outside the gene matches. Germline loops: CDR1 MNHEY, CDR2 SVGAGI.

J is TRBJ2-4 and V is TRBV6-2 or TRBV6-3; D not resolved. The ends were cut back, 5 bases at V and 15 bases at J, with 17 bases in the middle. Per germline, CDR1 MNHEY and CDR2 SVGEGT. CDR3 size: 12 residues. DNA for the CDR3: TGTGCCAGCAGTCTCTCAGGCTCACTGGGGTACTTC. Amino acid sequence: CASSLSGSLGYF.

This clone has just a few counts. The chain is built from TRBV30 and TRBJ1-4; 10 positions agree with TRBD1. Looked up from germline, CDR1 is GTSNPN and CDR2 is SVGIG (reference sequence). V shed 3 bases and J 4 bases; nucleotides not matched to a gene: 8. CDR3 length: 16 residues. The CDR3 here is CAWRRQGASDNEKLFF. The CDR3 DNA follows: TGTGCCTGGAGGCGACAGGGGGCGTCGGATAATGAAAAACTGTTTTTT. The full variable domain, in which reference TRBV30 and TRBJ1-4 provide the parts outside the CDR3, is SQTIHQWPATLVQPVGSPLSLECTVEGTSNPNLYWYRQAAGRGLQLLFYSVGIGQISSEVPQNLSASRPQDRQFILSSKKLLLSDSGFYLCAWRRQGASDNEKLFFGSGTQLSVL.

This chain joins TRBV9 and TRBJ2-1; 7 bases map to TRBD1. This CDR3 region has 16 residues. CDR1 and CDR2 (germline): SGDLS, YYNGEE. Trimming at V came to 0 bases and at J to 8 bases, leaving 11 bases not matched to a gene. CDR3 in DNA: TGTGCCAGCAGCGTAGAGGGGGCGCGTGACGTCGATGAGCAGTTCTTC. Its protein product is CASSVEGARDVDEQFF.

The chain is built from TRBV7-2 and TRBJ2-5; 9 bases agree with TRBD2. The length of the CDR3 is 16 residues. Trimming took 4 bases from V and 3 from J; bases not matched to a gene: 9. From germline, CDR1 is SGHTA and CDR2 FQGNSA. In DNA, the CDR3 is TGTGCCAGCAGCTCCCACAGGGGACTAGCAGAAGAGACCCAGTACTTC. This codes for CASSSHRGLAEETQYF. Based on the CDR3 plus reference TRBV7-2 and TRBJ2-5, the full variable domain is GAGVSQSPSNKVTEKGKDVELRCDPISGHTALYWYRQSLGQGLEFLIYFQGNSAPDKSGLPSDRFSAERTGGSVSTLTIQRTQQEDSAVYLCASSSHRGLAEETQYFGPGTRLLVL.

The chain joins TRBV5-4 to TRBJ2-7; a weak D match, TRBD1 (6 bases). The CDR3 spans 15 residues. V lost 0 bases and J 3 bases, leaving 13 bases between the germline ends. Germline CDR1 reads SGHNT; CDR2 reads YYREEE (reference sequence). The CDR3 bases are TGTGCCAGCAGCTTGGGGCCAGGGGATGGCTACGAGCAGTACTTC. Translated: CASSLGPGDGYEQYF. The whole variable domain, remainder taken from reference TRBV5-4 and TRBJ2-7, is ETGVTQSPTHLIKTRGQQVTLRCSSQSGHNTVSWYQQALGQGPQFIFQYYREEENGRGNFPPRFSGLQFPNYSSELNVNALELDDSALYLCASSLGPGDGYEQYFGPGTRLTVT.

The chain is built from TRBV27 and TRBJ1-3; no clear D gene. CDR1 and CDR2 from the germline V gene are MNHEY and SMNVEV (reference sequence). The CDR3 covers 15 residues. The germline V and J ends were trimmed by 4 bases and 1 base, with 11 bases remaining between them. The CDR3 sequence: CASSSMAGSGNTIYF. CDR3 sequence (DNA): TGTGCCAGCAGTTCTATGGCGGGGTCTGGAAACACCATATATTTT.

The rearrangement joins TRBV5-1 to TRBJ2-5, with TRBD2 matching 8 bases. Germline loops: CDR1 SGHRS, CDR2 YFSETQ. Losses at the gene ends were 3 bases for V and 0 bases for J; bases not matched to a gene: 7. The CDR3 extends over 16 amino acids. Here the CDR3 DNA reads TGCGCCAGCAGCTCCAACCTACTAGCGGACCAAGAGACCCAGTACTTC. It is translated as CASSSNLLADQETQYF.

The chain recombines TRBV24-1 with TRBJ2-7, with TRBD1 as a possible D gene (5 bases). CDR1 and CDR2 from the germline V gene are KGHDR and SFDVKD. Between the trimmed V and J ends, which lost 3 bases and 4 bases, there was a span of 6 bases. The CDR3 sequence is 12 residues long. CDR3 residues: CATSDAGYEQYF. CDR3 coding DNA: TGTGCCACCAGTGATGCAGGGTACGAGCAGTACTTC.